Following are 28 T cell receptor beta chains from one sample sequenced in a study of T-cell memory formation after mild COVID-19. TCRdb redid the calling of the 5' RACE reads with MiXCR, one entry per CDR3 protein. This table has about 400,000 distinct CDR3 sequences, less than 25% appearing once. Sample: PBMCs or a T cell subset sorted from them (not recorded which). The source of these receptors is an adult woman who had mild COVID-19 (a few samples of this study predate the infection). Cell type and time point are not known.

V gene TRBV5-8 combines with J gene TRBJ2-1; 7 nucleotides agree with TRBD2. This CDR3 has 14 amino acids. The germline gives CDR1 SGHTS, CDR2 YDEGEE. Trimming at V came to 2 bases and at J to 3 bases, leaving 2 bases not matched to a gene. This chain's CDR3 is CASSFSGFYNEQFF. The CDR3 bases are TGTGCCAGCAGCTTTAGCGGGTTCTACAATGAGCAGTTCTTC. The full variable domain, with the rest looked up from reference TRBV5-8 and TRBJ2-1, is EAGVTQSPTHLIKTRGQQATLRCSPISGHTSVYWYQQALGLGLQFLLWYDEGEERNRGNFPPRFSGRQFPNYSSELNVNALELEDSALYLCASSFSGFYNEQFFGPGTRLTVL.

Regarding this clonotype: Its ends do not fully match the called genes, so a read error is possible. CDR3 sequence: CASSLGGGETDTQYF. Here the CDR3 DNA reads TGTGCTAGCAGCTTAGGTGGAGGGGAGACAGATACGCAGTATTTT. This chain uses TRBV7-7 with TRBJ2-3; TRBD2 is a possible D gene (6 bases). Germline values: CDR1 SSHAT, CDR2 FNYEAQ (reference sequence). The CDR3 totals 15 residues.

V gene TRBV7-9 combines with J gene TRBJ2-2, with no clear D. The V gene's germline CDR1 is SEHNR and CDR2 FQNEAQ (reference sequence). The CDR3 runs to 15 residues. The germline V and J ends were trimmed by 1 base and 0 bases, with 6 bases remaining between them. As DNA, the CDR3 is TGTGCCAGCAGCTTAGTCAGCCCGAACACCGGGGAGCTGTTTTTT. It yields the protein CASSLVSPNTGELFF.

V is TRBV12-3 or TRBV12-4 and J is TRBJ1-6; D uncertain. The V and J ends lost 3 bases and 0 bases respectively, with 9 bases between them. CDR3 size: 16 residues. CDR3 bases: TGTGCCAGCAGTTTGTACAGTTTCTCCTATAATTCACCCCTCCACTTT. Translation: CASSLYSFSYNSPLHF.

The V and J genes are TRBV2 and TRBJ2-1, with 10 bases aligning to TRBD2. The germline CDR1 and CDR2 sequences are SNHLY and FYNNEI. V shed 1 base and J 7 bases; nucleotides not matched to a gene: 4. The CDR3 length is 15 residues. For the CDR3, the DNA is TGTGCCAGCAGTGAAGGAACTAGCGGGATAAATGAGCAGTTCTTC. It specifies CASSEGTSGINEQFF.

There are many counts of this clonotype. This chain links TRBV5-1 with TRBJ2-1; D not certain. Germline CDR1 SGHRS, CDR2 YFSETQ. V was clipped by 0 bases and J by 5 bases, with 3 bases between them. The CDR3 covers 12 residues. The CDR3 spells CASSLDNNEQFF. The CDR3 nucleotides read TGCGCCAGCAGCTTGGACAACAATGAGCAGTTCTTC. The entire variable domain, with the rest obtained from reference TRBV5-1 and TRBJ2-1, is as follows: KAGVTQTPRYLIKTRGQQVTLSCSPISGHRSVSWYQQTPGQGLQFLFEYFSETQRNKGNFPGRFSGRQFSNSRSEMNVSTLELGDSALYLCASSLDNNEQFFGPGTRLTVL.

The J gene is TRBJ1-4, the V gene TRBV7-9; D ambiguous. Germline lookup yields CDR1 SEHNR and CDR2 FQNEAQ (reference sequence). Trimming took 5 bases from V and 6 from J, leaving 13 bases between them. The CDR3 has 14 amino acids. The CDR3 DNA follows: TGTGCCAGCAGCAGAGGAGCGACCGATGAAAAACTGTTTTTT. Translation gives CASSRGATDEKLFF.

The CDR3 DNA sequence: TGTGCCAGCAGCCGAATTGGGGCCCGGACCGGGGAGCTGTTTTTT. This translates into CASSRIGARTGELFF. The genes are TRBV7-9 and TRBJ2-2; D might be TRBD1 (5 bases). The germline CDR1 and CDR2 sequences are SEHNR and FQNEAQ (reference sequence). Deletions cut 5 bases from V and 5 bases from J, with 15 bases between. The CDR3 runs 15 residues.

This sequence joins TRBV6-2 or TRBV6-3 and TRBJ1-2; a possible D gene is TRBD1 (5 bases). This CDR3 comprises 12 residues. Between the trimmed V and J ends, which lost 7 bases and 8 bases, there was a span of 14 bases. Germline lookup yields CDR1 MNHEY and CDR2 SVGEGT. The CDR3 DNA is TGTGCCAGCAATCAGGGTGCCTCGGGCTACACCTTC. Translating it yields CASNQGASGYTF.

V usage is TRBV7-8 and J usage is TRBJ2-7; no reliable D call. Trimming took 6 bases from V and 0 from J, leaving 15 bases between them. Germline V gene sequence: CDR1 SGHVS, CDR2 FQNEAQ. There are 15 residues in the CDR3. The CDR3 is CASSLSDLSSYEQYF. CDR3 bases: TGTGCCAGCAGTTTAAGTGATTTAAGCTCCTACGAGCAGTACTTC. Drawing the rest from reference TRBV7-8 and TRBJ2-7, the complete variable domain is GAGVSQSPRYKVAKRGQDVALRCDPISGHVSLFWYQQALGQGPEFLTYFQNEAQLDKSGLPSDRFFAERPEGSVSTLKIQRTQQEDSAVYLCASSLSDLSSYEQYFGPGTRLTVT.

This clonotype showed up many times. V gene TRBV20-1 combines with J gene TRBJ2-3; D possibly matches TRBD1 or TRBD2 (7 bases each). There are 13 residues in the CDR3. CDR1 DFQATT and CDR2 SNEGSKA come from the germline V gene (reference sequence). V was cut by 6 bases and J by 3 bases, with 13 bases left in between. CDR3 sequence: CSAARGGTDTQYF. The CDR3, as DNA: TGCAGTGCGGCCAGGGGGGGTACAGATACGCAGTATTTT.

CDR3 DNA: TGCAGTGCTAGACCACTAGTGGGTACCACGGCCAATGAGCAGTTCTTC. Protein product: CSARPLVGTTANEQFF. The rearrangement links TRBV20-1 to TRBJ2-1; D possibly corresponds to TRBD2 (5 bases). Germline values: CDR1 DFQATT, CDR2 SNEGSKA (reference sequence). The CDR3 loop spans 16 amino acids. V gave up 2 bases and J gave up 6 bases, with 20 bases separating them.

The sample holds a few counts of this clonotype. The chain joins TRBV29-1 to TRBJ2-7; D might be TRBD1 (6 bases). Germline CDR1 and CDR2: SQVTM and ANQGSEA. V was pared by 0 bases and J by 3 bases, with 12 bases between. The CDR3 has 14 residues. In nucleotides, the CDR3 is TGCAGCGTTGAAGAGAAGGGACAAAGCTACGAGCAGTACTTC. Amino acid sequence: CSVEEKGQSYEQYF.

The CDR3 reads CASSARAAGNEKLFF. CDR3 sequence (DNA): TGTGCCAGCAGCGCTCGGGCAGCAGGGAACGAAAAACTGTTTTTT. J is TRBJ1-4 and V is TRBV9; D is perhaps TRBD1 (5 bases). Trimming removed 3 bases at V and 8 bases at J, with 17 bases between. CDR1 is SGDLS, CDR2 YYNGEE, per germline. The CDR3 consists of 15 residues.

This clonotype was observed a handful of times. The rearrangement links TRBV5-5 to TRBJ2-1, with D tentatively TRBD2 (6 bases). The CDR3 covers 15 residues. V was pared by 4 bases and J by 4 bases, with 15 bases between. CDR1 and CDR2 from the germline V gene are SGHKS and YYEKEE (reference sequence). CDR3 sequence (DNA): TGTGCCAGCAGCCGCGGGACGGTGGGTTACAATGAGCAGTTCTTC. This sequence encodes CASSRGTVGYNEQFF.

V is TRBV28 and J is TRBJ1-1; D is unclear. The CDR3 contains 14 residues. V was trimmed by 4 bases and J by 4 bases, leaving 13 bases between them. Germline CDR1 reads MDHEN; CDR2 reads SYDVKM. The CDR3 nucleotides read TGTGCCAGCAGTTCCTACCATCCGATCACTGAAGCTTTCTTT. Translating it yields CASSSYHPITEAFF.

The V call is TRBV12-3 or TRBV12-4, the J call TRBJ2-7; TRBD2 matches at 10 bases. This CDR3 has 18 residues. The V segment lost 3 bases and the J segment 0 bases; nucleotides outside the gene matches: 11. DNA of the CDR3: TGTGCCAGCAGTTTTTCGTCTAGCGGGAGCCGGTTCTCCTACGAGCAGTACTTC. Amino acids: CASSFSSSGSRFSYEQYF.

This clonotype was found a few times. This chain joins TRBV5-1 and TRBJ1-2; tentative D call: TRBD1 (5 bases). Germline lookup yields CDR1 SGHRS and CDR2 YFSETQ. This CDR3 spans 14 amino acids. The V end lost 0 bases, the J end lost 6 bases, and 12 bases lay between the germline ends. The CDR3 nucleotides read TGCGCCAGCAGCTTGGACAGGAAGTCGGATGGCTACACCTTC. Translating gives CASSLDRKSDGYTF.

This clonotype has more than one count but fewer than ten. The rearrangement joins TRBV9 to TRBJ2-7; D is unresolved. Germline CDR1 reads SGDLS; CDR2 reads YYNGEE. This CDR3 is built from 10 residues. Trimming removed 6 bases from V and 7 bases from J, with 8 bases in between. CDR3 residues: CASTPREQYF. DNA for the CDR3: TGTGCCAGCACCCCTCGGGAGCAGTACTTC.

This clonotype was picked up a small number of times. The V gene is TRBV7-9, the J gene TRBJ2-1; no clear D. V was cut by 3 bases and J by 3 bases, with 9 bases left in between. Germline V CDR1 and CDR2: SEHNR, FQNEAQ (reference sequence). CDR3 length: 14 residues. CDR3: CASSFSNGYNEQFF. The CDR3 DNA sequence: TGTGCCAGCAGCTTCAGTAACGGCTACAATGAGCAGTTCTTC.

The CDR3 is CASSSLTPTLYNEQFF. CDR3 DNA sequence: TGTGCCAGCAGCTCCCTTACGCCGACTCTTTACAATGAGCAGTTCTTC. This chain joins TRBV7-9 and TRBJ2-1; D remains unclear. Trimming left V 4 bases short and J 4 bases short, with 17 bases between. The CDR3 extends over 16 amino acids. Germline CDR1 SEHNR, CDR2 FQNEAQ (reference sequence).

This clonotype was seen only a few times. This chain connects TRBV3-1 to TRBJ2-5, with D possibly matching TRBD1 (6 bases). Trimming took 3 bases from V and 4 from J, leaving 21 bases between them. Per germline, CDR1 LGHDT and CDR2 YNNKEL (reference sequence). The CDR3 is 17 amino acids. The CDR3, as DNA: TGTGCCAGCAGCCACCAGCTGGGGGCGAATCGGGGAGAGACCCAGTACTTC. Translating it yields CASSHQLGANRGETQYF.

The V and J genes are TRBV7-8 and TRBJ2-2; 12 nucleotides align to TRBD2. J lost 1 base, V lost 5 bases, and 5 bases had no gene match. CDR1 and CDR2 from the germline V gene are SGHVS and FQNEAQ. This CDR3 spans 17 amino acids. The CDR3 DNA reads TGTGCCAGCAGCCTACTGGGACTAGCGGGGAACACCGGGGAGCTGTTTTTT. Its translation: CASSLLGLAGNTGELFF.

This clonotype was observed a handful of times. The CDR3: CATSDPLHEQYF. The CDR3 DNA is TGTGCCACCAGTGACCCTCTACACGAGCAGTACTTC. The chain uses TRBV24-1 and TRBJ2-7, with unresolved D. Germline lookup yields CDR1 KGHDR and CDR2 SFDVKD. V was cut by 4 bases and J by 5 bases, with 8 bases left in between. CDR3 length: 12 amino acids.

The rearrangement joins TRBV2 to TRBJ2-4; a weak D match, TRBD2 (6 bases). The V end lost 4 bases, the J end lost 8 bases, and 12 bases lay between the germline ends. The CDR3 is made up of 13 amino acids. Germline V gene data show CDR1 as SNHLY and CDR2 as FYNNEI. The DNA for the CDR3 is TGTGCCAGCAGTGCGAAAAGGAGGGACATTCAGTACTTC. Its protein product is CASSAKRRDIQYF.

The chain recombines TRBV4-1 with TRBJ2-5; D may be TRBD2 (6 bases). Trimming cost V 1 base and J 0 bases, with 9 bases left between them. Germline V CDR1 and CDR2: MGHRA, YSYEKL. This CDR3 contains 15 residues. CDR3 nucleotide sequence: TGCGCCAGCAGCCAAGGACTAGTTCACCAAGAGACCCAGTACTTC. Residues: CASSQGLVHQETQYF.

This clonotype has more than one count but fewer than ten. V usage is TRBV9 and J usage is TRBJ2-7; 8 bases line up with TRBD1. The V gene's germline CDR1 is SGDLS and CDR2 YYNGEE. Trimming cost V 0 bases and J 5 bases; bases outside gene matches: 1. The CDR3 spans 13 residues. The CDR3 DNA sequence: TGTGCCAGCAGCGTAGCGACAGGGGACGAGCAGTACTTC. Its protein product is CASSVATGDEQYF.

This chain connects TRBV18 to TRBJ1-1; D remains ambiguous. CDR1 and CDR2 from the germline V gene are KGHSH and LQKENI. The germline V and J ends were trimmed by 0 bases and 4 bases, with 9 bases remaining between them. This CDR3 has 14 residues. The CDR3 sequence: CASSPPMKGTEAFF. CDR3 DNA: TGTGCCAGCTCACCACCGATGAAGGGCACTGAAGCTTTCTTT. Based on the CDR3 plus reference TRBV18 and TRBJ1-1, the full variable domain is NAGVMQNPRHLVRRRGQEARLRCSPMKGHSHVYWYRQLPEEGLKFMVYLQKENIIDESGMPKERFSAEFPKEGPSILRIQQVVRGDSAAYFCASSPPMKGTEAFFGQGTRLTVV.